Each of the 11 T cell receptor beta chains below was sequenced from the same sample in a study of identical twins. In TCRdb, the 5' RACE reads were re-called with MiXCR into one record per CDR3 protein. The repertoire includes 200,000 to 300,000 distinct CDR3 sequences, 8% to 11% of them detected once, and about 9.1% sits in the top ten. Sequencing used memory T cells sorted from blood. Every receptor here comes from a man over 45 in good health.

This clonotype has more than one count but fewer than ten. This chain joins TRBV20-1 and TRBJ1-2; 8 nucleotides match TRBD1. Looked up from germline, CDR1 is DFQATT and CDR2 is SNEGSKA (reference sequence). Unmatched junction bases numbered 5, after V lost 5 bases and J lost 6 bases. This CDR3 contains 12 residues. Here the CDR3 reads CSAQDRADGYTF. CDR3 in DNA: TGCAGTGCTCAGGACAGGGCAGATGGCTACACCTTC.

The chain links TRBV6-1 to TRBJ2-1; 10 nucleotides line up with TRBD2. The V gene's germline CDR1 is MNHNS and CDR2 SASEGT. CDR3 length: 15 amino acids. The V and J ends lost 2 bases and 3 bases, in that order; junction bases with no gene match: 1. In nucleotides, the CDR3 is TGTGCCAGCAGTGAACTAGCGGGGGTCTACAATGAGCAGTTCTTC. It is translated as CASSELAGVYNEQFF.

Only a few counts were recorded for this clonotype. The chain combines TRBV27 with TRBJ2-1, with TRBD2 identical over 7 bases. The ends lost 5 bases at V and 0 bases at J; junction bases unmatched: 4. Germline V CDR1 and CDR2: MNHEY, SMNVEV (reference sequence). This CDR3 has 15 amino acids. The CDR3 protein is CASSLSGHSYNEQFF. CDR3 nucleotide sequence: TGTGCCAGCAGTCTTAGCGGGCACTCCTACAATGAGCAGTTCTTC.

V and J are TRBV20-1 and TRBJ2-1, with D possibly matching TRBD2 (6 bases). The V gene lost 5 bases and the J gene lost 10 bases, with 18 bases spanning the gap. The CDR3 spans 13 residues. The V gene's germline CDR1 is DFQATT and CDR2 SNEGSKA (reference sequence). The CDR3 here is CSASVGSNGEQFF. Written as DNA, the CDR3 is TGCAGTGCTTCGGTCGGGAGCAACGGGGAGCAGTTCTTC.

The V gene is TRBV4-1, the J gene TRBJ1-2, with D maybe TRBD1 (5 bases). The CDR3 has 15 residues. Trimming took off 1 base at V and 2 bases at J, with 11 bases between the two ends. Germline V gives CDR1 MGHRA, CDR2 YSYEKL. The CDR3 DNA is TGCGCCAGCAGCCAAGGTTGGCAGGGAAACTATGGCTACACCTTC. It is translated as CASSQGWQGNYGYTF.

V is TRBV11-2 and J is TRBJ1-1; D might be TRBD1 (6 bases). The germline V gene has CDR1 SGHAT and CDR2 FQNNGV. V was cut by 3 bases and J by 7 bases, with 15 bases left in between. CDR3 length: 14 residues. The CDR3 coding sequence is TGTGCCAGCAGCTTGGCCAGGGGCCCGAATGAAGCTTTCTTT. This codes for CASSLARGPNEAFF.

This clonotype was observed a handful of times. J is TRBJ1-3 and V is TRBV7-2; D remains ambiguous. CDR1 SGHTA and CDR2 FQGNSA come from the germline V gene. The CDR3 covers 16 residues. The V gene lost 4 bases and the J gene lost 0 bases, with 13 bases spanning the gap. CDR3 coding DNA: TGTGCCAGCAGCTCGACCGGGTCCCACTCTGGAAACACCATATATTTT. Translating gives CASSSTGSHSGNTIYF.

This clonotype showed up many times. The V call is TRBV6-2 or TRBV6-3, the J call TRBJ1-5, with D unclear. The CDR3 has 13 amino acids. Germline CDR1 MNHEY, CDR2 SVGEGT. Trimming left V 7 bases short and J 0 bases short, with 7 bases between. This CDR3 is CASTGYSNQPQHF. The CDR3 DNA sequence: TGTGCCAGCACCGGATATAGCAATCAGCCCCAGCATTTT.

The CDR3 DNA is TGTGCCAGCAGCTTACGGCTTCAGGGGGCAACCGGGGAGCTGTTTTTT. It translates to CASSLRLQGATGELFF. The chain combines TRBV7-2 with TRBJ2-2, with 8 bases identical to TRBD1. With V trimmed by 2 bases and J by 5 bases, 7 bases remained unmatched. This CDR3 has 16 residues. Per the germline V gene, CDR1 is SGHTA and CDR2 is FQGNSA.

This chain links TRBV5-1 with TRBJ2-7, with 11 nucleotides matching TRBD1. Trimming removed 4 bases from V and 3 bases from J; junction bases left unmatched: 9. CDR3 size: 16 residues. The germline V gene has CDR1 SGHRS and CDR2 YFSETQ. The CDR3 coding sequence is TGCGCCAGCAGCCCGGGACAGGGGGGGTGGATCTACGAGCAGTACTTC. This encodes CASSPGQGGWIYEQYF.

This clonotype was detected a few times. V is TRBV18 and J is TRBJ2-5; TRBD2 aligns across 11 bases. The CDR3 covers 15 residues. The germline gives CDR1 KGHSH, CDR2 LQKENI. The junction had 4 bases not matched to a gene; V was cut back by 3 bases and J by 4 bases. CDR3 sequence (DNA): TGTGCCAGCTCACCTACTAGCGGGGGACGAGAGACCCAGTACTTC. Encoded protein: CASSPTSGGRETQYF.